These 24 T cell receptor beta chains were sequenced from one sample in a study of shared clonotypes between healthy human individuals. Sequencing was performed with immunoSEQ multiplex PCR; in TCRdb, only in-frame clones are kept and a portion is missing. There are over a million clones in the sample; around 98% occur only once, and 0.4% to 0.55% lies in the top ten. Sequenced: naive CD4+ T cells sorted from blood. Subset meaning: CD45RA+ positively selected. Receptors originate from a man aged 25 to 40 in good health.

CDR3 sequence reads: CASSPSWAENRNEQFF. CDR3 in DNA: TGTGCCAGCAGTCCCTCTTGGGCGGAGAACCGCAATGAGCAGTTCTTC. This chain uses TRBV27 with TRBJ2-1; D not resolved. The CDR3 contains 16 residues. V lost 5 bases to trimming and J lost 6 bases, with 20 bases between them. Per germline, CDR1 MNHEY and CDR2 SMNVEV (reference sequence).

This chain uses TRBV10-3 with TRBJ2-3, with TRBD2 identical over 12 bases. The V and J ends lost 4 bases and 4 bases, in that order; junction bases with no gene match: 15. This CDR3 has 19 amino acids. CDR1 and CDR2 from the germline V gene are ENHRY and SYGVKD. DNA of the CDR3: TGTGCCATCAGTGTTAAGCTAGCGGGAGGGCCGGTCCGTTCAGATACGCAGTATTTT. Its translation is CAISVKLAGGPVRSDTQYF.

The V call is TRBV18, the J call TRBJ1-3; unclear D gene. This CDR3 contains 16 residues. V shed 1 base and J shed 4 bases, with 14 bases lying between them. CDR1 is KGHSH and CDR2 is LQKENI in the germline V gene. CDR3 bases: TGTGCCAGCTCACCACGTGGGAGAGGGTCCGGAAACACCATATATTTT. Translated, it gives CASSPRGRGSGNTIYF.

CDR3 nucleotides: TGTGCCAGCAGCCCCGAGGGACAGGGTAAAAGGAGGAGATCCTACAATGAGCAGTTCTTC. It is translated as CASSPEGQGKRRRSYNEQFF. The gene calls are TRBV9 and TRBJ2-1; TRBD1 matches 9 bases. Unmatched junction bases numbered 18, after V lost 4 bases and J lost 1 base. The CDR3 loop spans 20 amino acids. Germline-derived CDR1 and CDR2 are SGDLS and YYNGEE. The full variable domain, in which reference TRBV9 and TRBJ2-1 provide the parts outside the CDR3, is DSGVTQTPKHLITATGQRVTLRCSPRSGDLSVYWYQQSLDQGLQFLIQYYNGEERAKGNILERFSAQQFPDLHSELNLSSLELGDSALYFCASSPEGQGKRRRSYNEQFFGPGTRLTVL.

The chain is built from TRBV18 and TRBJ2-5; 7 nucleotides line up with TRBD1. Germline assignment: CDR1 KGHSH and CDR2 LQKENI. This CDR3 spans 15 amino acids. V lost 2 bases and J lost 4; bases outside the gene matches: 7. CDR3 sequence reads: CASSPTGELGETQYF. CDR3 in DNA: TGTGCCAGCTCACCAACAGGGGAGTTAGGAGAGACCCAGTACTTC.

The V and J genes are TRBV18 and TRBJ2-2, with 8 bases identical to TRBD1. V shed 4 bases and J 6 bases; nucleotides not matched to a gene: 10. Germline CDR1 KGHSH, CDR2 LQKENI. The CDR3 has 16 residues. The CDR3 DNA follows: TGTGCCAGCTCACTCCGACAGGGGAAAGTGGCCGGGGAGCTGTTTTTT. This encodes CASSLRQGKVAGELFF.

V gene TRBV30 combines with J gene TRBJ2-7; tentative D call: TRBD1 (6 bases). This CDR3 contains 16 residues. Germline CDR1 is GTSNPN and CDR2 is SVGIG (reference sequence). V was trimmed by 7 bases and J by 4 bases, leaving 26 bases between them. CDR3 nucleotide sequence: TGTGCCTTTCTTCGGGCCCGGGACACTCTAACATACGAGCAGTACTTC. Residues: CAFLRARDTLTYEQYF.

A single count supports this clone. The gene calls are TRBV27 and TRBJ2-1; D ambiguous. The CDR3 loop spans 14 amino acids. In germline, CDR1 is MNHEY, CDR2 SMNVEV (reference sequence). The V end lost 4 bases, the J end lost 1 base, and 8 bases lay between the germline ends. The CDR3 is CASSWVGSYNEQFF. DNA of the CDR3: TGTGCCAGCAGTTGGGTGGGGTCCTACAATGAGCAGTTCTTC.

As concerns this clone: The sample has other DNA sequences that encode this CDR3 too. V and J are TRBV15 and TRBJ1-1; D uncertain. The CDR3 runs to 15 residues. Per germline, CDR1 LNHNV and CDR2 YYDKDF (reference sequence). The ends were cut back, 4 bases at V and 0 bases at J, with 12 bases in the middle. In DNA, the CDR3 is TGTGCCACCAGCAAGGGTCAACTGATGAACACTGAAGCTTTCTTT. This sequence encodes CATSKGQLMNTEAFF.

V gene TRBV5-4 combines with J gene TRBJ2-1; D not certain. Per the germline V gene, CDR1 is SGHNT and CDR2 is YYREEE (reference sequence). This CDR3 comprises 13 residues. V shed 3 bases and J shed 2 bases, with 6 bases lying between them. CDR3 coding DNA: TGTGCCAGCAGCTCTCGTACCTACAATGAGCAGTTCTTC. Its protein product is CASSSRTYNEQFF.

This sequence joins TRBV4-3 and TRBJ2-2; tentative D call: TRBD1 (5 bases). This CDR3 is built from 18 residues. CDR1 and CDR2 (germline): LGHNA, YSLEER. Trimming cost V 3 bases and J 4 bases, with 21 bases left between them. The CDR3 here is CASSHDKMLAGPTGELFF. In DNA, the CDR3 is TGCGCCAGCAGCCACGATAAGATGTTGGCAGGGCCCACCGGGGAGCTGTTTTTT.

The genes are TRBV15 and TRBJ2-7, with 10 positions matching TRBD2. Germline V gene lookup returns CDR1 LNHNV and CDR2 YYDKDF (reference sequence). V lost 6 bases and J lost 1; bases outside the gene matches: 9. The CDR3 spans 16 residues. CDR3 in amino acids: CATSLGLADISYEQYF. The CDR3 region has the DNA TGTGCCACCAGTCTTGGACTAGCGGATATTTCCTACGAGCAGTACTTC.

Only one count was recorded for this clone. V usage is TRBV6-5 and J usage is TRBJ1-4; 10 positions agree with TRBD1. The CDR3 is 15 amino acids. The germline gives CDR1 MNHEY, CDR2 SVGAGI. J lost 8 bases, V lost 6 bases, and 9 bases had no gene match. The CDR3 DNA sequence: TGTGCCAGCAGGAGAACGACAGGGGGCTTCGAAAAACTGTTTTTT. It codes for CASRRTTGGFEKLFF.

The rearrangement uses TRBV5-6 and TRBJ1-4; D gene unclear. CDR1 is SGHDT and CDR2 is YYEEEE in the germline V gene. The V gene lost 4 bases and the J gene lost 8 bases, with 12 bases spanning the gap. This CDR3 has 13 amino acids. The CDR3 spells CASSPGRVEKLFF. In nucleotides, the CDR3 is TGTGCCAGCAGCCCCGGGCGGGTCGAAAAACTGTTTTTT.

As for this clone: Other nucleotide sequences in the sample specify the same CDR3. The rearrangement uses TRBV30 and TRBJ1-5, with TRBD1 matching over 7 bases. CDR1 is GTSNPN, CDR2 SVGIG, per germline (reference sequence). V trimming: 1 base; J trimming: 7 bases; junction bases outside the gene matches: 4. The CDR3 loop spans 13 amino acids. This CDR3 is CAWSGQGGQPQHF. The CDR3 nucleotides are TGTGCCTGGAGTGGACAGGGTGGGCAGCCCCAGCATTTT.

The chain couples TRBV7-2 to TRBJ2-2; 13 bases fit TRBD2. CDR3 length: 15 amino acids. The ends lost 7 bases at V and 7 bases at J; junction bases unmatched: 6. Per germline, CDR1 SGHTA and CDR2 FQGNSA. The CDR3 bases are TGTGCCAGCATCAGGACTAGCGGGAGTGTCGGGGAGCTGTTTTTT. Translation: CASIRTSGSVGELFF.

This clone was counted a single time. The chain has TRBV6-5 and TRBJ1-1; D call uncertain. From germline, CDR1 is MNHEY and CDR2 SVGAGI. Trimming removed 3 bases at V and 9 bases at J, with 8 bases between. This CDR3 has 11 residues. The CDR3, as DNA: TGTGCCAGCAGTTATCGGAGAAAAGCTTTCTTT. Its translation: CASSYRRKAFF.

The chain recombines TRBV6-4 with TRBJ1-1; D is undetermined. The CDR3 is made up of 11 amino acids. Per germline, CDR1 MRHNA and CDR2 SNTAGT. Between the trimmed V and J ends, which lost 1 base and 7 bases, there was a span of 4 bases. In DNA form, the CDR3 reads TGTGCCAGCAGTGACTATGTTGAAGCTTTCTTT. It yields the protein CASSDYVEAFF.

The chain joins TRBV7-8 to TRBJ2-1, with D maybe TRBD2 (6 bases). There are 18 residues in the CDR3. V gave up 2 bases and J gave up 0 bases, with 17 bases separating them. Germline loops: CDR1 SGHVS, CDR2 FQNEAQ. As DNA, the CDR3 is TGTGCCAGCAGCTTACGAGTCCCGGGAGTTAGCTCCTACAATGAGCAGTTCTTC. It codes for CASSLRVPGVSSYNEQFF.

The table lists this clone with a count of one. This rearrangement joins TRBV19 to TRBJ2-1, with 7 nucleotides matching TRBD2. This CDR3 is 16 amino acids long. J lost 6 bases, V lost 3 bases, and 11 bases had no gene match. Germline CDR1 and CDR2: LNHDA and SQIVND (reference sequence). The chain's CDR3 is CASSITSQAGSNEQFF. DNA of the CDR3: TGTGCCAGTAGTATTACTAGCCAAGCGGGAAGCAATGAGCAGTTCTTC.

The CDR3 loop reads CASSPIDLAGGYEQFF. CDR3 DNA sequence: TGTGCCAGCAGCCCAATCGATTTAGCGGGAGGGTATGAGCAGTTCTTC. The genes are TRBV5-4 and TRBJ2-1, with 11 bases fitting TRBD2. The trim removed 4 bases at V and 8 bases at J, leaving 11 bases unmatched. The length of the CDR3 is 16 residues. Germline-derived CDR1 and CDR2 are SGHNT and YYREEE (reference sequence). Drawing the rest from reference TRBV5-4 and TRBJ2-1, the complete variable domain is ETGVTQSPTHLIKTRGQQVTLRCSSQSGHNTVSWYQQALGQGPQFIFQYYREEENGRGNFPPRFSGLQFPNYSSELNVNALELDDSALYLCASSPIDLAGGYEQFFGPGTRLTVL.

This chain uses TRBV15 with TRBJ2-1, with D hard to call. Germline CDR1 and CDR2: LNHNV and YYDKDF (reference sequence). CDR3 length: 17 residues. The V gene lost 1 base and the J gene lost 0 bases, with 13 bases spanning the gap. The CDR3 DNA reads as TGTGCCACCAGCAGAGTATTGGGCTCGAGCTCCTACAATGAGCAGTTCTTC. It is translated as CATSRVLGSSSYNEQFF. Full variable domain (remainder filled in from reference TRBV15 and TRBJ2-1): DAMVIQNPRYQVTQFGKPVTLSCSQTLNHNVMYWYQQKSSQAPKLLFHYYDKDFNNEADTPDNFQSRRPNTSFCFLDIRSPGLGDTAMYLCATSRVLGSSSYNEQFFGPGTRLTVL.

This chain uses TRBV30 with TRBJ2-7; perhaps TRBD2 as D (6 bases). Trimming stripped 3 bases from V and 12 bases from J, with 18 bases between. Germline-derived CDR1 and CDR2 are GTSNPN and SVGIG (reference sequence). The CDR3 has 12 residues. CDR3 amino acids: CAWSHTGGPTYF. The DNA for the CDR3 is TGTGCCTGGAGCCACACCGGAGGGCCGACGTACTTC.

V usage is TRBV10-3 and J usage is TRBJ2-5; the match to TRBD2 covers 13 bases. This CDR3 spans 20 amino acids. V dropped 0 bases and J dropped 5; count of bases not matched to a gene: 15. Germline CDR1 ENHRY, CDR2 SYGVKD. CDR3 residues: CAISESTPPGLAGTKETQYF. DNA for the CDR3: TGTGCCATCAGTGAGTCGACTCCACCGGGACTAGCGGGGACCAAGGAGACCCAGTACTTC.